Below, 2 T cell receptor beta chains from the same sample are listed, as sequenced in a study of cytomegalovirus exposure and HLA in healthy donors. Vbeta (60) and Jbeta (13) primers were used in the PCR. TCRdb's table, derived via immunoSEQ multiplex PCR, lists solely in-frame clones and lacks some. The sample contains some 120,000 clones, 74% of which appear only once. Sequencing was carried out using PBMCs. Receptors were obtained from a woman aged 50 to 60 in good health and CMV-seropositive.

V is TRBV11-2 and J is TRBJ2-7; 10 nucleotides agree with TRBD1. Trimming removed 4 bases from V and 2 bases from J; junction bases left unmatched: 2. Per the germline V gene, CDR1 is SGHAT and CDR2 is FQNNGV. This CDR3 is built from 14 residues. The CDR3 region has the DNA TGTGCCAGCAGCTCGGGACAGGGGCCCTACGAGCAGTACTTC. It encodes CASSSGQGPYEQYF.

CDR3 nucleotide sequence: TGTGCCAGCAGCCGCGGACAGGGGTTCACTGAAGCTTTCTTT. This translates into CASSRGQGFTEAFF. The V call is TRBV5-5, the J call TRBJ1-1; 9 bases are shared with TRBD1. Germline assignment: CDR1 SGHKS and CDR2 YYEKEE (reference sequence). The CDR3 is 14 residues long. V was clipped by 4 bases and J by 4 bases; unmatched bases: 5. Together with reference TRBV5-5 and TRBJ1-1, the CDR3 gives the full variable domain: DAGVTQSPTHLIKTRGQQVTLRCSPISGHKSVSWYQQVLGQGPQFIFQYYEKEERGRGNFPDRFSARQFPNYSSELNVNALLLGDSALYLCASSRGQGFTEAFFGQGTRLTVV.